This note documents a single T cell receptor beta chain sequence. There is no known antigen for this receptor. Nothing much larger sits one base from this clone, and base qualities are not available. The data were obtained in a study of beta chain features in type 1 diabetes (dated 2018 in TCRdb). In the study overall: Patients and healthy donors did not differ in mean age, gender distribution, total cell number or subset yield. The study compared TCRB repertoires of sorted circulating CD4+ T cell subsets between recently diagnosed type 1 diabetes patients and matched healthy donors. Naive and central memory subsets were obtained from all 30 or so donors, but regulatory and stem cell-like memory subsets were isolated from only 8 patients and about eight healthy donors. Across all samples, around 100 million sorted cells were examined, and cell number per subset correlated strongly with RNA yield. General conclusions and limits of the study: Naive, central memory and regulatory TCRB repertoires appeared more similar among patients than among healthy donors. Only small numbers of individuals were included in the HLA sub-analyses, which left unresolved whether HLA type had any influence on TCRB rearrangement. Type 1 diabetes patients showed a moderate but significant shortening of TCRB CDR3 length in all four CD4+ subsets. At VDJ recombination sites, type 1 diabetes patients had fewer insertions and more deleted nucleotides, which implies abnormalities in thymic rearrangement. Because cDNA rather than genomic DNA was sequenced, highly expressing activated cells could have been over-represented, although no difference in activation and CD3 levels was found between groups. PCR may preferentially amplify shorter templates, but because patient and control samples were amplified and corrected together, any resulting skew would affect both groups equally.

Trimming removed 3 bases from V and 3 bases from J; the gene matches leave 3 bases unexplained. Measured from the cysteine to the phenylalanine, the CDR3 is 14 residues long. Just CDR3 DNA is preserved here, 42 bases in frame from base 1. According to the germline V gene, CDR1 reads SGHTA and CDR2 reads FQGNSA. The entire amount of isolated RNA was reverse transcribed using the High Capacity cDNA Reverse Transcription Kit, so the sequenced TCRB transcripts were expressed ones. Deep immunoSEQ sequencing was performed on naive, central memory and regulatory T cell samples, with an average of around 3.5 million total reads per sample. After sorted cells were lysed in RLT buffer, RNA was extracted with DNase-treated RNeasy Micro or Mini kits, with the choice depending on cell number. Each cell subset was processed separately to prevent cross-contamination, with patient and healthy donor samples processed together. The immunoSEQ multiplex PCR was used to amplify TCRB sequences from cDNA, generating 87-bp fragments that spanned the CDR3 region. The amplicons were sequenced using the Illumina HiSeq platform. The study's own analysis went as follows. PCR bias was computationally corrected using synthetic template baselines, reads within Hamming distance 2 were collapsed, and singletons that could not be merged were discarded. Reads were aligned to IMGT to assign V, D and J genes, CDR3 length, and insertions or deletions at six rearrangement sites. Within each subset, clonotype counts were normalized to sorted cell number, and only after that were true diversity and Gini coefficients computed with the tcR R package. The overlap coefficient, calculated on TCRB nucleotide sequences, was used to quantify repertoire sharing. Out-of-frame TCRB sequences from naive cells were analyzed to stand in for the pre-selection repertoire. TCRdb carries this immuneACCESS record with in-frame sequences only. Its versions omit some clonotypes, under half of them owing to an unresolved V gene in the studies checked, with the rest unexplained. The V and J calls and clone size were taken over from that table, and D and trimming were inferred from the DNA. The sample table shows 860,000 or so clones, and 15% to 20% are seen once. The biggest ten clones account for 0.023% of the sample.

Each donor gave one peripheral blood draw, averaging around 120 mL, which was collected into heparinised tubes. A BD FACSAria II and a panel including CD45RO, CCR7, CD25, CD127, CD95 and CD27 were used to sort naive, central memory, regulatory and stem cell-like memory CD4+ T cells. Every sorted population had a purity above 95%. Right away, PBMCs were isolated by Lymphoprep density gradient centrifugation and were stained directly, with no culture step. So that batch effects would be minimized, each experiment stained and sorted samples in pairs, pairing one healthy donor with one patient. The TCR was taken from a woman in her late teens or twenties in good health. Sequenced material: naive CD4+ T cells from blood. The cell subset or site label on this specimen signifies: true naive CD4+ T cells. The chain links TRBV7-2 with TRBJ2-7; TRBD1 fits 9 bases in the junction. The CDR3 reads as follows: CASSFRQGVYEQYF. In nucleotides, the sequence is TGTGCCAGCAGCTTCCGACAGGGGGTCTACGAGCAGTACTTC.